The 28 T cell receptor beta chains below come from one sample, sequenced in a study of T cells after yellow fever vaccination. TCRdb re-called the 5' RACE reads with MiXCR, one entry per CDR3 protein. This table has some 500,000 distinct CDR3 sequences, approximately 15% appearing once. The sample here was PBMCs, taken on the day of the yellow fever booster vaccination. The receptor set was obtained from a man aged 25 to 40 who received the YFV17D yellow fever vaccine.

This clonotype was seen a few times. DNA for the CDR3: TGCAGTGCTACAAACCCGGGGACAATTCAAGAGACCCAGTACTTC. The encoded protein is CSATNPGTIQETQYF. The genes are TRBV20-1 and TRBJ2-5; a weak D match, TRBD1 (6 bases). Germline assignment: CDR1 DFQATT and CDR2 SNEGSKA (reference sequence). The CDR3 loop spans 15 amino acids. Trimming stripped 4 bases from V and 2 bases from J, with 17 bases between.

This clonotype has only a few counts. The chain carries TRBV20-1 and TRBJ2-7, with D possibly being TRBD2 (5 bases). V lost 0 bases and J 3 bases, leaving 9 bases between the germline ends. Per the germline V gene, CDR1 is DFQATT and CDR2 is SNEGSKA (reference sequence). The CDR3 has 13 residues. CDR3 protein: CSARDMDFYEQYF. The CDR3 region has the DNA TGCAGTGCTAGAGATATGGACTTCTACGAGCAGTACTTC.

The V call is TRBV6-1, the J call TRBJ2-1, with a tentative D call TRBD2 (6 bases). The germline V gene encodes CDR1 MNHNS and CDR2 SASEGT. This CDR3 is built from 13 residues. V was shortened by 6 bases and J by 2 bases, with 8 bases between the two germline ends. Written as DNA, the CDR3 is TGTGCCAGCAGCATAGCGGCCTACAATGAGCAGTTCTTC. It yields the protein CASSIAAYNEQFF.

This clonotype appeared many times. The chain recombines TRBV12-3 or TRBV12-4 with TRBJ2-1; tentatively, D is TRBD2 (6 bases). The V end lost 3 bases, the J end lost 10 bases, and 13 bases lay between the germline ends. The CDR3 runs to 13 residues. For the CDR3, the DNA is TGTGCCAGCAGTTTCGGGACTGCCGGGGAGCAGTTCTTC. It specifies CASSFGTAGEQFF.

This clonotype turned up a few times. The chain uses TRBV30 and TRBJ1-4, with a possible D match to TRBD1 (5 bases). CDR3 length equals 14 residues. Germline V gene data show CDR1 as GTSNPN and CDR2 as SVGIG (reference sequence). Deletions cut 2 bases from V and 4 bases from J, with 11 bases between. CDR3 sequence (DNA): TGTGCCTGGAGTAGGGGACGGAATAATGAAAAACTGTTTTTT. It codes for CAWSRGRNNEKLFF.

This clonotype was observed a few times. The V and J genes are TRBV5-1 and TRBJ2-5, with unresolved D. The CDR3 is 15 amino acids. V lost 3 bases and J lost 1, with 13 bases in between. Germline values: CDR1 SGHRS, CDR2 YFSETQ. The CDR3 sequence: CASSWRKGLQETQYF. The CDR3 region has the DNA TGCGCCAGCAGCTGGAGAAAGGGCCTCCAAGAGACCCAGTACTTC.

This clonotype was observed at least ten times. V gene TRBV7-2 combines with J gene TRBJ2-7; 10 bases are shared with TRBD1. The CDR3 is made up of 13 amino acids. The trim removed 5 bases at V and 6 bases at J, leaving 4 bases unmatched. Germline V gene sequence: CDR1 SGHTA, CDR2 FQGNSA. This CDR3 is CASSRQGAGEQYF. The CDR3, as DNA: TGTGCCAGCAGCCGACAGGGGGCGGGCGAGCAGTACTTC. Variable domain in full (rest from reference TRBV7-2 and TRBJ2-7): GAGVSQSPSNKVTEKGKDVELRCDPISGHTALYWYRQSLGQGLEFLIYFQGNSAPDKSGLPSDRFSAERTGGSVSTLTIQRTQQEDSAVYLCASSRQGAGEQYFGPGTRLTVT.

This clonotype has a handful of counts. The J gene is TRBJ2-5, the V gene TRBV6-2 or TRBV6-3; 10 bases line up with TRBD2. The V segment lost 7 bases and the J segment 2 bases; nucleotides outside the gene matches: 10. The CDR3 length is 16 residues. Germline CDR1 reads MNHEY; CDR2 reads SVGEGT. In DNA, the CDR3 is TGTGCCAGCACCTCCCCCGGGACTAGCGTACAAGAGACCCAGTACTTC. Its protein is CASTSPGTSVQETQYF.

CDR3: CASSIRTSGGYNEQFF. CDR3 DNA: TGTGCCAGCAGTATTCGGACTAGCGGGGGCTACAATGAGCAGTTCTTC. V usage is TRBV3-1 and J usage is TRBJ2-1; the match to TRBD2 covers 13 bases. J lost 3 bases, V lost 6 bases, and 5 bases had no gene match. Germline V lookup: CDR1 LGHDT, CDR2 YNNKEL (reference sequence). This CDR3 comprises 16 residues.

This clonotype appeared a few times. The chain is built from TRBV12-5 and TRBJ2-3, with D unclear. Germline-derived CDR1 and CDR2 are LGHNT and FRNRAP. V was clipped by 6 bases and J by 0 bases, with 16 bases between them. This CDR3 spans 16 amino acids. CDR3 sequence reads: CASGALGNPSTDTQYF. DNA for the CDR3: TGTGCTAGTGGCGCCTTGGGGAACCCTAGCACAGATACGCAGTATTTT.

This clonotype has a handful of counts. V and J are TRBV18 and TRBJ2-7; 7 bases match TRBD1. Germline V lookup: CDR1 KGHSH, CDR2 LQKENI. J gave up 4 bases and V 4 bases, and 10 bases lay outside the gene matches. This CDR3 comprises 15 residues. This CDR3 reads CASSLSDRARYEQYF. The CDR3, as DNA: TGTGCCAGCTCACTTTCTGACAGGGCCCGATACGAGCAGTACTTC.

This clonotype turned up a few times. The V gene is TRBV20-1, the J gene TRBJ2-2; TRBD2 matches 9 bases. This CDR3 is built from 15 residues. CDR1 and CDR2 (germline): DFQATT, SNEGSKA (reference sequence). Trimming took 5 bases from V and 6 from J; bases not matched to a gene: 10. The CDR3 region has the DNA TGCAGTGCTTCCCTAGCGGGAACTTTAGCCGGGGAGCTGTTTTTT. This codes for CSASLAGTLAGELFF.

This chain joins TRBV5-1 and TRBJ2-1; 13 bases line up with TRBD2. Per the germline V gene, CDR1 is SGHRS and CDR2 is YFSETQ. The J segment lost 9 bases and the V segment lost 2 bases, leaving 2 bases of the junction unmatched. CDR3 length: 14 amino acids. The CDR3 region has the DNA TGCGCCAGCAGCTTCACTAGCGGGGGGGGTGAGCAGTTCTTC. This codes for CASSFTSGGGEQFF. Together with reference TRBV5-1 and TRBJ2-1, the CDR3 gives the full variable domain: KAGVTQTPRYLIKTRGQQVTLSCSPISGHRSVSWYQQTPGQGLQFLFEYFSETQRNKGNFPGRFSGRQFSNSRSEMNVSTLELGDSALYLCASSFTSGGGEQFFGPGTRLTVL.

The V and J genes are TRBV6-2 or TRBV6-3 and TRBJ2-7; D gene uncertain. Per the germline V gene, CDR1 is MNHEY and CDR2 is SVGEGT. V was trimmed by 4 bases and J by 3 bases, leaving 10 bases between them. There are 13 residues in the CDR3. The CDR3 DNA reads TGTGCCAGCAGTTCACCGCTCCTCTACGAGCAGTACTTC. Translated: CASSSPLLYEQYF.

This clonotype appeared a few times. This chain links TRBV7-3 with TRBJ2-1; a weak D match, TRBD2 (6 bases). Trimming left V 0 bases short and J 3 bases short, with 9 bases between. The germline gives CDR1 SGHTA, CDR2 FQGTGA. The length of the CDR3 is 15 residues. CDR3 loop: CASSLTGDFYNEQFF. The CDR3 bases are TGTGCCAGCAGCTTAACGGGGGACTTCTACAATGAGCAGTTCTTC.

This clonotype was found a few times. V and J are TRBV29-1 and TRBJ2-3, with 8 bases that match TRBD2. V dropped 2 bases and J dropped 8; count of bases not matched to a gene: 24. The CDR3 is 19 residues long. Germline loops: CDR1 SQVTM, CDR2 ANQGSEA. CDR3 region: CSVESRNTGTSVRYGTQYF. The DNA of the CDR3 is TGCAGCGTTGAATCCAGGAACACCGGGACTAGTGTGCGTTATGGTACGCAGTATTTT.

In its sample, this clonotype was seen a few times. A junction end diverges from the germline sequence, so it may reflect a read error. The rearrangement links TRBV5-1 to TRBJ2-2; D may be TRBD2 (5 bases). Germline values: CDR1 SGHRS, CDR2 YFSETQ. The CDR3 length is 14 residues. The CDR3: CASSLDSKTGELFF. CDR3 DNA sequence: TGCGCCAGCAGCCTGGACTCGAAAACCGGGGAGCTGTTTTTT.

This chain uses TRBV7-2 with TRBJ2-7, with D possibly matching TRBD2 (6 bases). Germline V gives CDR1 SGHTA, CDR2 FQGNSA. This CDR3 contains 14 residues. Trimming left V 2 bases short and J 1 base short, with 9 bases between. The CDR3 coding sequence is TGTGCCAGCAGCTTAAGGAGGGGATCCTACGAGCAGTACTTC. Residues: CASSLRRGSYEQYF.

This clonotype was detected only a few times. The chain has TRBV7-2 and TRBJ2-7; 13 nucleotides match TRBD2. V lost 4 bases to trimming and J lost 11 bases; unmatched junction nucleotides: 5. Germline loops: CDR1 SGHTA, CDR2 FQGNSA. This CDR3 is 13 amino acids long. The CDR3 loop is CASSSPGLAGKYF. The CDR3 nucleotides are TGTGCCAGCAGCTCACCGGGACTAGCGGGGAAGTACTTC.

The rearrangement joins TRBV19 to TRBJ2-5, with TRBD1 matching 7 bases. The CDR3 runs 13 residues. Trimming removed 6 bases from V and 5 bases from J; junction bases left unmatched: 6. Per germline, CDR1 LNHDA and CDR2 SQIVND (reference sequence). The CDR3, as DNA: TGTGCCAGTAGCCAGGGGGTGATGGAGACCCAGTACTTC. Translated: CASSQGVMETQYF.

This clonotype showed up just a few times. V gene TRBV20-1 combines with J gene TRBJ2-7, with D perhaps matching TRBD1 (5 bases). Looked up from germline, CDR1 is DFQATT and CDR2 is SNEGSKA (reference sequence). The CDR3 has 14 amino acids. Trimming took 4 bases from V and 0 from J, leaving 13 bases between them. CDR3 protein: CSAIPRTSSYEQYF. The CDR3, as DNA: TGCAGTGCTATCCCGCGGACAAGCTCCTACGAGCAGTACTTC.

This chain joins TRBV7-2 and TRBJ2-3; D call uncertain. The CDR3 sequence is 12 residues long. Deletions cut 3 bases from V and 7 bases from J, with 8 bases between. Germline V gene data show CDR1 as SGHTA and CDR2 as FQGNSA. CDR3 DNA: TGTGCCAGCAGCTTTCCCCCAAATACGCAGTATTTT. Encoded protein: CASSFPPNTQYF.

This clonotype was found a few times. The J gene is TRBJ2-2, the V gene TRBV7-6, with 8 bases fitting TRBD1. This CDR3 has 15 residues. Trimming took 5 bases from V and 6 from J; bases not matched to a gene: 8. The germline V gene has CDR1 SGHVS and CDR2 FNYEAQ. CDR3 sequence (DNA): TGTGCCAGCAGCCCTTTCGGACAGGGCTCCGGGGAGCTGTTTTTT. It yields the protein CASSPFGQGSGELFF.

The CDR3 nucleotides read TGCGCCAGCAGCTTGAGTCAGTCCTATGGAGGCTACACCTTC. Amino acids: CASSLSQSYGGYTF. The V and J genes are TRBV5-1 and TRBJ1-2; D uncertain. Germline CDR1 reads SGHRS; CDR2 reads YFSETQ. The CDR3 has 14 residues. The ends were cut back, 1 base at V and 8 bases at J, with 15 bases in the middle.

This chain connects TRBV10-3 to TRBJ2-1, with D unclear. Germline V gives CDR1 ENHRY, CDR2 SYGVKD. The CDR3 is made up of 13 amino acids. Trimming cost V 4 bases and J 8 bases, with 12 bases left between them. The CDR3 protein is CAISVRLGDEQFF. The CDR3 DNA reads TGTGCCATCAGTGTTAGGTTAGGAGATGAGCAGTTCTTC.

This clonotype was seen a few times. The chain recombines TRBV2 with TRBJ2-1, with 11 nucleotides matching TRBD2. The germline CDR1 and CDR2 sequences are SNHLY and FYNNEI. Trimming at V came to 6 bases and at J to 6 bases, leaving 7 bases not matched to a gene. This CDR3 is 15 amino acids long. DNA for the CDR3: TGTGCCAGCAGCAACGTGCTAGCGGGAGGCAATGAGCAGTTCTTC. Its translation: CASSNVLAGGNEQFF.

This clonotype was detected a few times. The V gene is TRBV7-2, the J gene TRBJ2-2; TRBD1 aligns across 10 bases. CDR1 is SGHTA, CDR2 FQGNSA, per germline. After removal of 5 bases from V and 5 bases from J, the junction contained 5 bases not matched to a gene. The CDR3 sequence is 15 residues long. Written as DNA, the CDR3 is TGTGCCAGCAGCGCCGGGACAGGGGTTACCGGGGAGCTGTTTTTT. Protein sequence: CASSAGTGVTGELFF.

This clonotype appeared many times. The rearrangement uses TRBV10-2 and TRBJ2-1; D not certain. The CDR3 length is 14 residues. Germline V lookup: CDR1 WSHSY, CDR2 SAAADI. The ends were cut back, 4 bases at V and 3 bases at J, with 10 bases in the middle. The CDR3 region has the DNA TGCGCCAGCAGTGTTCTTGCGATCTACAATGAGCAGTTCTTC. Translated, it gives CASSVLAIYNEQFF.